This entry lists 10 T cell receptor beta chains sequenced from one sample in a study of T-cell reconstitution after alpha-beta-depleted transplantation in children. The TCRbeta library was prepared with unique molecular identifiers. From the PCR reads, TCRdb called clonotypes with MiXCR, one entry per CDR3 protein. The repertoire holds over 300,000 distinct CDR3 sequences, with 9% to 12% as singletons. The sequences come from PBMCs from the stem cell graft donor, collected from the stem cell graft. The receptors here all came from a human donor who donated a stem cell graft to a child with acute lymphoblastic leukemia.

The rearrangement links TRBV27 to TRBJ2-4; no clear D gene. The V gene's germline CDR1 is MNHEY and CDR2 SMNVEV (reference sequence). The CDR3 is 13 amino acids. V was trimmed by 4 bases and J by 0 bases, leaving 4 bases between them. Here the CDR3 reads CASSSIAKNIQYF. Here the CDR3 DNA reads TGTGCCAGCAGTTCTATAGCCAAAAACATTCAGTACTTC.

This clonotype is categorized as medium-sized. The chain combines TRBV20-1 with TRBJ2-1; 10 bases map to TRBD2. CDR3 length: 17 amino acids. J gave up 7 bases and V 5 bases, and 17 bases lay outside the gene matches. Per the germline V gene, CDR1 is DFQATT and CDR2 is SNEGSKA (reference sequence). DNA for the CDR3: TGCAGTGCTCTCTCCTTCGAAGGACTAGCGGACCATAATGAGCAGTTCTTC. It specifies CSALSFEGLADHNEQFF.

There are a few counts of this clonotype. The chain uses TRBV20-1 and TRBJ2-4; weak D call: TRBD2 (7 bases). CDR3 size: 15 residues. V was cut by 5 bases and J by 6 bases, with 20 bases left in between. Germline V gene data show CDR1 as DFQATT and CDR2 as SNEGSKA (reference sequence). The CDR3 DNA follows: TGCAGTGCTTTTTACCTGGGGGGGCAGGCAAACATTCAGTACTTC. Protein sequence: CSAFYLGGQANIQYF.

This clonotype was found many times. The chain employs TRBV15 and TRBJ1-3; 7 nucleotides match TRBD1. The V and J ends lost 2 bases and 8 bases, in that order; junction bases with no gene match: 9. This CDR3 is built from 15 residues. Germline V CDR1 and CDR2: LNHNV, YYDKDF (reference sequence). The CDR3 is CATSRMVGQLDTIYF. DNA for the CDR3: TGTGCCACCAGCAGAATGGTGGGACAGTTGGACACCATATATTTT.

This clonotype was detected many times. The chain is built from TRBV7-2 and TRBJ1-2, with D possibly being TRBD1 (5 bases). The length of the CDR3 is 16 residues. Looked up from germline, CDR1 is SGHTA and CDR2 is FQGNSA. Trimming left V 1 base short and J 0 bases short, with 12 bases between. The CDR3 protein is CASSLGPLGANYGYTF. The CDR3 DNA follows: TGTGCCAGCAGCTTAGGTCCTTTGGGGGCTAACTATGGCTACACCTTC.

This clonotype was counted between two and nine times. The V call is TRBV7-9, the J call TRBJ2-7; D is perhaps TRBD1 or TRBD2 (5 bases each). The CDR3 is 16 residues long. Germline V gene sequence: CDR1 SEHNR, CDR2 FQNEAQ (reference sequence). The ends were cut back, 1 base at V and 2 bases at J, with 15 bases in the middle. The CDR3 loop is CASSLGRGEFTYEQYF. The CDR3 region has the DNA TGTGCCAGCAGCTTAGGGCGAGGGGAGTTTACCTACGAGCAGTACTTC.

In its sample, this clonotype was seen a few times. This chain links TRBV18 with TRBJ1-1; TRBD1 is a possible D gene (5 bases). Trimming shortened V by 6 bases and J by 0 bases, and 20 bases separated the two germline ends. The CDR3 spans 17 residues. Germline V CDR1 and CDR2: KGHSH, LQKENI. The CDR3 nucleotides are TGTGCCAGCTCCCAGCTGCAGGGCCGCGCTTTGAACACTGAAGCTTTCTTT. Amino acid sequence: CASSQLQGRALNTEAFF.

This clonotype has a handful of counts. This chain links TRBV27 with TRBJ1-1; unclear D gene. Germline V gives CDR1 MNHEY, CDR2 SMNVEV (reference sequence). Trimming removed 8 bases at V and 0 bases at J, with 13 bases between. This CDR3 is built from 14 residues. The CDR3 reads CASRSPGLNTEAFF. CDR3 coding DNA: TGTGCCAGCCGAAGTCCCGGGCTGAACACTGAAGCTTTCTTT.

This clonotype showed up just a few times. The chain couples TRBV27 to TRBJ1-5; D is unresolved. CDR1 is MNHEY and CDR2 is SMNVEV in the germline V gene (reference sequence). The V gene lost 4 bases and the J gene lost 7 bases, with 17 bases spanning the gap. CDR3 length: 15 residues. The CDR3 bases are TGTGCCAGCAGTTGGTCGGGGAAATCCCAACAGCCCCAGCATTTT. The encoded protein is CASSWSGKSQQPQHF.

As for this clonotype: This could be a read error, since a much larger clone is one nucleotide away. The genes are TRBV28 and TRBJ1-1, with 7 bases identical to TRBD1. Germline V gives CDR1 MDHEN, CDR2 SYDVKM. Losses at the gene ends were 11 bases for V and 12 bases for J; bases not matched to a gene: 15. The CDR3 spans 12 residues. CDR3 sequence: CAGRGQGGESFF. CDR3 sequence (DNA): TGTGCCGGACGGGGCCAGGGGGGGGAATCTTTCTTT. Using reference TRBV28 and TRBJ1-1 for the parts outside the CDR3, the full variable domain is DVKVTQSSRYLVKRTGEKVFLECVQDMDHENMFWYRQDPGLGLRLIYFSYDVKMKEKGDIPEGYSVSREKKERFSLILESASTNQTSMYLCAGRGQGGESFFGQGTRLTVV.